Following are 3 T cell receptor beta chains from one sample sequenced in a study of OX40 agonist ivuxolimab in advanced cancers. Assay: immunoSEQ multiplex PCR; the TCRdb copy retains only in-frame clones and omits some. The data contain roughly 100,000 clones, 90% of them seen just once; the ten biggest clones take up around 0.5%. The material was CD4+ or CD8+ T cells sorted from blood, obtained in a trial of the OX40 agonist ivuxolimab. The origin of the receptors is an adult with an advanced solid tumor such as melanoma, head and neck, liver or kidney cancer.

The chain uses TRBV6-5 and TRBJ2-2; D not resolved. V lost 7 bases, J lost 0 bases, and 9 bases lay in between. The CDR3 sequence is 14 residues long. Germline V lookup: CDR1 MNHEY, CDR2 SVGAGI. This CDR3 is CASTDTTNTGELFF. CDR3 sequence (DNA): TGTGCCAGCACCGACACCACGAACACCGGGGAGCTGTTTTTT.

The chain combines TRBV27 with TRBJ1-5; D is unresolved. Looked up from germline, CDR1 is MNHEY and CDR2 is SMNVEV (reference sequence). The CDR3 runs to 13 residues. V lost 5 bases and J 4 bases, leaving 9 bases between the germline ends. CDR3 sequence (DNA): TGTGCCAGCAGTGCCGCCCATAATCAGCCCCAGCATTTT. Translation gives CASSAAHNQPQHF.

This clone appeared once. This chain links TRBV6-1 with TRBJ2-7; no clear D gene. The CDR3 has 18 residues. The germline V gene encodes CDR1 MNHNS and CDR2 SASEGT. V lost 0 bases and J 0 bases, leaving 18 bases between the germline ends. In DNA form, the CDR3 reads TGTGCCAGCAGTGAAGCCCCCCGGTTGGCAGCCGGCTCCTACGAGCAGTACTTC. This sequence encodes CASSEAPRLAAGSYEQYF.